This TCR beta chain derives from a study of CD8+ T cells in alopecia areata. Extracted from the samples, RNA was reverse transcribed into cDNA to serve as the sequencing template. Some clones are missing from TCRdb's copy, which holds only in-frame ones; the method was immunoSEQ multiplex PCR. In the table there are 150,000 to 200,000 clones, less than 70% of which are singletons. Comments on this clone: Its antigen is still unknown.

Noted treatment: oral pan-JAK inhibitor, 5-10 mg twice daily. V was shortened by 6 bases and J by 6 bases, with 12 bases between the two germline ends. CDR3 length equals 12 residues. Germline V lookup: CDR1 MNHEY, CDR2 SMNVEV (reference sequence). Points from the study as a whole: The study found that many expanded lesional clones persisted in scalp and blood during tofacitinib. Scalp clonality decreased significantly with tofacitinib, and so did expanded CD8+ clones among the top 100.

The sample here was CD8+ T cells sorted from blood, taken at week 24, from a patient treated with tofacitinib. V is TRBV27 and J is TRBJ2-7; D possibly corresponds to TRBD1 (6 bases). This clonotype was sampled from a human donor with alopecia areata. Here the CDR3 DNA reads TGTGCCAGCAGCCAGGGGCCGGGCGAGCAGTACTTC. Translation: CASSQGPGEQYF.